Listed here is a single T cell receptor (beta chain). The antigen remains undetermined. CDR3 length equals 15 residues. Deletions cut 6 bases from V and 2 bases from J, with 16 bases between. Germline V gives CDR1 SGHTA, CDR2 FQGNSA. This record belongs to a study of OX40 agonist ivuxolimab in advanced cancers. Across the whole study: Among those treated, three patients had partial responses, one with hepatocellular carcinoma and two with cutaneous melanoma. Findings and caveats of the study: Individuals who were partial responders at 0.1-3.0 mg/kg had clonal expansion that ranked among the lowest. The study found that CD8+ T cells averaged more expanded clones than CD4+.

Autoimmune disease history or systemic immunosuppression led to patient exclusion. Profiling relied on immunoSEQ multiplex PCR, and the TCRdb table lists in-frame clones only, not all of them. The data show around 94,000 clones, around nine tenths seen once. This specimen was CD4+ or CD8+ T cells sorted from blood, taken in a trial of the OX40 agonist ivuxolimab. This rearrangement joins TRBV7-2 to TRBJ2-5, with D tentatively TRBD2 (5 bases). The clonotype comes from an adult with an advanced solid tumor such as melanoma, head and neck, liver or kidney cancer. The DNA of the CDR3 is TGTGCCAGCAGGCCCCCATTCGGGGTGCAAGAGACCCAGTACTTC. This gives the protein CASRPPFGVQETQYF.